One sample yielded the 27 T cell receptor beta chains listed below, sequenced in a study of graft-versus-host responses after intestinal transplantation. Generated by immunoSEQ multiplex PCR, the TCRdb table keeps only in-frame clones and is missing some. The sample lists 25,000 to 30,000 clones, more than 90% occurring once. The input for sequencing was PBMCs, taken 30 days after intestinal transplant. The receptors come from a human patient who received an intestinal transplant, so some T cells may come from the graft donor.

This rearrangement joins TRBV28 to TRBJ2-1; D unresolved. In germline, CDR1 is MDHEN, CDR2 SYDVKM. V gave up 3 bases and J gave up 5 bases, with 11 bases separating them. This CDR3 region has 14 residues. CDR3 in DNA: TGTGCCAGCAGTTTCGAGCGAATCCACAATGAGCAGTTCTTC. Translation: CASSFERIHNEQFF. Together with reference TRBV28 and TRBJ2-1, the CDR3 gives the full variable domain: DVKVTQSSRYLVKRTGEKVFLECVQDMDHENMFWYRQDPGLGLRLIYFSYDVKMKEKGDIPEGYSVSREKKERFSLILESASTNQTSMYLCASSFERIHNEQFFGPGTRLTVL.

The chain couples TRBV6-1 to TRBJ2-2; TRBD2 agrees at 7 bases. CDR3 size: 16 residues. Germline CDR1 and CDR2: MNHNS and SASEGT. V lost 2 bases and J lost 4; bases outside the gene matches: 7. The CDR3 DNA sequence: TGTGCCAGCAGTGAAAGGGTTAAGCGGGGCACCGGGGAGCTGTTTTTT. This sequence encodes CASSERVKRGTGELFF.

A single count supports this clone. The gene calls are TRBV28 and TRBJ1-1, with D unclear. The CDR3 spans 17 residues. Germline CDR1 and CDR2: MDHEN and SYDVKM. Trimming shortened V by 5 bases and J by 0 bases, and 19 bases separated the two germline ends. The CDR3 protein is CASSTPHRTVMNTEAFF. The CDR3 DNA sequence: TGTGCCAGCAGTACTCCCCACCGTACAGTGATGAACACTGAAGCTTTCTTT.

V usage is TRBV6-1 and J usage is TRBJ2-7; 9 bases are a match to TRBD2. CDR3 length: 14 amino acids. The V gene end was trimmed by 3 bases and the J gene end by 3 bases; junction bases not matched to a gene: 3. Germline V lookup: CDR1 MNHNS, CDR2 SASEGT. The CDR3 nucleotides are TGTGCCAGCAGTGATCTAGCGGGACTCTACGAGCAGTACTTC. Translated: CASSDLAGLYEQYF.

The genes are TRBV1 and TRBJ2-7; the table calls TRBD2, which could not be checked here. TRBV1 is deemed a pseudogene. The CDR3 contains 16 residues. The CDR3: CTSSRSLAGGPYEQYF. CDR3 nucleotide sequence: TGCACCAGCAGCCGATCCTTAGCGGGAGGACCCTACGAGCAGTACTTC.

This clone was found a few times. CDR3 in amino acids: CASSPKEGGGELFF. DNA of the CDR3: TGCGCCAGCAGCCCGAAGGAGGGGGGCGGGGAGCTGTTTTTT. The rearrangement joins TRBV4-1 to TRBJ2-2; tentatively, D is TRBD1 or TRBD2 (6 bases each). V shed 4 bases and J shed 7 bases, with 13 bases lying between them. Per the germline V gene, CDR1 is MGHRA and CDR2 is YSYEKL. CDR3 length: 14 residues.

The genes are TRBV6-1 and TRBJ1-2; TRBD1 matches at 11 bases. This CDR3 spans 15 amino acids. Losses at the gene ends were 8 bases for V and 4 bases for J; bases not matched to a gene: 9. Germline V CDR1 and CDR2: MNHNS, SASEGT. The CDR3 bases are TGTGCCAGCTGTATATGGACAGGGGGCGGCTATGGCTACACCTTC. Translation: CASCIWTGGGYGYTF.

The CDR3 is CSVEDLSSTEAFF. CDR3 nucleotides: TGCAGCGTTGAAGATCTGAGTAGCACTGAAGCTTTCTTT. The genes are TRBV29-1 and TRBJ1-1; no clear D gene. There are 13 residues in the CDR3. V was shortened by 0 bases and J by 4 bases, with 9 bases between the two germline ends. The germline V gene encodes CDR1 SQVTM and CDR2 ANQGSEA.

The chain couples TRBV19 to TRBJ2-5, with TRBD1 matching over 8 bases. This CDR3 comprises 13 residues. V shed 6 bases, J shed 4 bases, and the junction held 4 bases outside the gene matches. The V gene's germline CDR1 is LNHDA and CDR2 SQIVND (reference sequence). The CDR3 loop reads CASSRDRRETQYF. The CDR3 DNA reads TGTGCCAGTAGCCGGGACAGGAGAGAGACCCAGTACTTC.

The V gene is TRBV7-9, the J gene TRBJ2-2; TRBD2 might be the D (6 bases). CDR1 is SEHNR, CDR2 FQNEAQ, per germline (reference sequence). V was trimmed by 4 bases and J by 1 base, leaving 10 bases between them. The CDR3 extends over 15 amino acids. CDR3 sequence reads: CASSSGSGNTGELFF. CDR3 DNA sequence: TGTGCCAGCAGCTCCGGTAGCGGGAACACCGGGGAGCTGTTTTTT.

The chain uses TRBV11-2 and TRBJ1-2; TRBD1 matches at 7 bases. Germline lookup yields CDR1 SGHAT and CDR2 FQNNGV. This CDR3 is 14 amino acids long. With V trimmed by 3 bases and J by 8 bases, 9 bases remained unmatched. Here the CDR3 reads CASSFRQGEKGYTF. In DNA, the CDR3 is TGTGCCAGCAGCTTCCGACAGGGAGAGAAGGGCTACACCTTC. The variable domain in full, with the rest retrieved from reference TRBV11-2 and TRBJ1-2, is EAGVAQSPRYKIIEKRQSVAFWCNPISGHATLYWYQQILGQGPKLLIQFQNNGVVDDSQLPKDRFSAERLKGVDSTLKIQPAKLEDSAVYLCASSFRQGEKGYTFGSGTRLTVV.

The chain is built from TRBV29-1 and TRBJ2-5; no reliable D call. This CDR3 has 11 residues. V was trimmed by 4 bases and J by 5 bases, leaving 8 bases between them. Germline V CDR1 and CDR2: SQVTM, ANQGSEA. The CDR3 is CSVVPRETQYF. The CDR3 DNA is TGCAGCGTTGTCCCGAGGGAGACCCAGTACTTC.

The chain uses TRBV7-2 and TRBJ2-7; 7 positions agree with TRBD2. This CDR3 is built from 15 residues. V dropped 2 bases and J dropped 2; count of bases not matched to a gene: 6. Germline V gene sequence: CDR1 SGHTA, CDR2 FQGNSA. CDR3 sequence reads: CASSLNSGITYEQYF. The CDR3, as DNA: TGTGCCAGCAGCTTAAACAGCGGGATCACCTACGAGCAGTACTTC. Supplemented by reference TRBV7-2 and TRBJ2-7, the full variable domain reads GAGVSQSPSNKVTEKGKDVELRCDPISGHTALYWYRQSLGQGLEFLIYFQGNSAPDKSGLPSDRFSAERTGGSVSTLTIQRTQQEDSAVYLCASSLNSGITYEQYFGPGTRLTVT.

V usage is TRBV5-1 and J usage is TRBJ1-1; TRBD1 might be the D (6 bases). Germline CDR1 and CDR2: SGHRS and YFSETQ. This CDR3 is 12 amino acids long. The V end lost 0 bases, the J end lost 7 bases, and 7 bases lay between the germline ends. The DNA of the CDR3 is TGCGCCAGCAGCTTGGCAGGGGATGAAGCTTTCTTT. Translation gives CASSLAGDEAFF.

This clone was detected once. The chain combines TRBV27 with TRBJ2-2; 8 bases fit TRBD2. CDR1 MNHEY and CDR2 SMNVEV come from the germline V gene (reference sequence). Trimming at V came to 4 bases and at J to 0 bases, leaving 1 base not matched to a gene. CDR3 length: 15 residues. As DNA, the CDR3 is TGTGCCAGCAGTTCGGGACTAGCGAACACCGGGGAGCTGTTTTTT. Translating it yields CASSSGLANTGELFF.

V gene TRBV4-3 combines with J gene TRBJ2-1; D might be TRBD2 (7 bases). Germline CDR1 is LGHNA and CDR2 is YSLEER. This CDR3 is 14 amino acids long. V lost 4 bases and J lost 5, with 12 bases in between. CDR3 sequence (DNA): TGCGCCAGCAGCCCCCGGGGGGCGGACAATGAGCAGTTCTTC. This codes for CASSPRGADNEQFF.

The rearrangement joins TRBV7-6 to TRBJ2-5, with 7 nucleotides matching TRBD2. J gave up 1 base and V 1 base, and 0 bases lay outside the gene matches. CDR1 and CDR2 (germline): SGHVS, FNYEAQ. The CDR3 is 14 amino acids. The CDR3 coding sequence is TGTGCCAGCAGCTTAGGGGGGGGCCAAGAGACCCAGTACTTC. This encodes CASSLGGGQETQYF.

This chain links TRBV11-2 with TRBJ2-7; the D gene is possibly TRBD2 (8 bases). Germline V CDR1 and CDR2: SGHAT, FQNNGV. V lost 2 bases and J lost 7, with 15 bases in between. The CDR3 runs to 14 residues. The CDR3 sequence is CASSLRGLAGEQYF. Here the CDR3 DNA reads TGTGCCAGCAGCTTAAGGGGGCTAGCGGGTGAGCAGTACTTC.

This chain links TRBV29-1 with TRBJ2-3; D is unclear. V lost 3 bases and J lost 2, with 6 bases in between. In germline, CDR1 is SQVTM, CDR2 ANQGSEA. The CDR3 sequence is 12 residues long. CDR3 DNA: TGCAGCGTTGACCTACTCACAGATACGCAGTATTTT. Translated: CSVDLLTDTQYF.

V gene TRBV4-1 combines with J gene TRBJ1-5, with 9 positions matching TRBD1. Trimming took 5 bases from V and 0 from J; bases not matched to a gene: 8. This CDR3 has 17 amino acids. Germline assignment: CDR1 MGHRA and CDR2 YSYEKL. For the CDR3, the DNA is TGCGCCAGCAGCGCCGGGACAGGGAAGGGTAGCAATCAGCCCCAGCATTTT. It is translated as CASSAGTGKGSNQPQHF.

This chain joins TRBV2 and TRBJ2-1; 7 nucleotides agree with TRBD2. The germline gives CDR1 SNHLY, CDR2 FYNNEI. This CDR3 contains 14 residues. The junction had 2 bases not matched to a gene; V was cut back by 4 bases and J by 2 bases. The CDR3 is CASSVRETYNEQFF. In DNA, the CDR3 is TGTGCCAGCAGTGTGCGGGAGACCTACAATGAGCAGTTCTTC. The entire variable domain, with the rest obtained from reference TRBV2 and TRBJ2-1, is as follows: EPEVTQTPSHQVTQMGQEVILRCVPISNHLYFYWYRQILGQKVEFLVSFYNNEISEKSEIFDDQFSVERPDGSNFTLKIRSTKLEDSAMYFCASSVRETYNEQFFGPGTRLTVL.

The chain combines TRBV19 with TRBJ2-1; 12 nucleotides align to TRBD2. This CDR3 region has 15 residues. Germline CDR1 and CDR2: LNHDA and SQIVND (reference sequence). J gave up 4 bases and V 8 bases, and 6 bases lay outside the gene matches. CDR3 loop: CASEAGTSGYNEQFF. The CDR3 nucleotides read TGTGCCAGTGAGGCCGGGACTAGCGGGTACAATGAGCAGTTCTTC.

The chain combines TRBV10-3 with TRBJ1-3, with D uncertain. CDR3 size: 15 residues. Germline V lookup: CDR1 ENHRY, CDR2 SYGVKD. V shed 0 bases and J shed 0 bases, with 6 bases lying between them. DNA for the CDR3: TGTGCCATCAGTGAGTCGCATAACTCTGGAAACACCATATATTTT. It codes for CAISESHNSGNTIYF.

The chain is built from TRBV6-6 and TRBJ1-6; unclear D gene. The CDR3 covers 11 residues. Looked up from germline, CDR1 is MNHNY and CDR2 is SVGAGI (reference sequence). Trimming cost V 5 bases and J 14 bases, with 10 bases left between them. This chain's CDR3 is CASSAAGALHF. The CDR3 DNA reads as TGTGCCAGCAGTGCTGCCGGGGCCCTCCACTTT.

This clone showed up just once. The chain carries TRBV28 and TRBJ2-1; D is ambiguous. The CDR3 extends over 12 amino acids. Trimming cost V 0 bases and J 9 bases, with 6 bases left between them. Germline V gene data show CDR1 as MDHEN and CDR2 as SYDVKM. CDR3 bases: TGTGCCAGCAGTTTATGGAGTGGTGAGCAGTTCTTC. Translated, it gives CASSLWSGEQFF. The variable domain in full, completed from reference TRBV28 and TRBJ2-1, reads DVKVTQSSRYLVKRTGEKVFLECVQDMDHENMFWYRQDPGLGLRLIYFSYDVKMKEKGDIPEGYSVSREKKERFSLILESASTNQTSMYLCASSLWSGEQFFGPGTRLTVL.

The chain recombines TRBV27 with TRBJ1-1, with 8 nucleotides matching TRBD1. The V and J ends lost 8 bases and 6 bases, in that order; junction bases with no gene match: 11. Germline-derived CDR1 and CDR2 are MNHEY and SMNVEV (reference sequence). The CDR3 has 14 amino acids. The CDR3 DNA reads TGTGCCAGCGTCACACGCAGGGGGCACGCTGAAGCTTTCTTT. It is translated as CASVTRRGHAEAFF.

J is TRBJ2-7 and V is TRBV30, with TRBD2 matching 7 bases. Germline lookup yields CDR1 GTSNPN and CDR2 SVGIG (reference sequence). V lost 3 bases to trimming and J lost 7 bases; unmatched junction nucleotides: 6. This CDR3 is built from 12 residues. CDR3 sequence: CAWSRDYEEQYF. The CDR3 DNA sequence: TGTGCCTGGAGCCGGGACTACGAGGAGCAGTACTTC.